Below, one T cell receptor (beta chain) is given with its context. Its antigen target is currently unknown. No base-level quality is on record; no much larger clone is a single base apart. This specimen belongs to a study of PD-L1 blockade in urothelial cancer (dated by TCRdb to the late 2010s). General notes on the study: Every patient began therapy at some point between 2013 and 2015 and was given atezolizumab 1,200 mg intravenously every 3 weeks. About 90% of the roughly 29 patients were males with bladder-origin urothelial cancer, and about 65% of the roughly 30 reported a prior smoking history. Patients had an ECOG performance status of 0 or 1 and had received between 0 and 3 prior chemotherapy regimens. Blood samples were analyzed 3 weeks after the start of treatment (second dose) and 6 weeks after the start of treatment. Blood samples gave a median of about 140,000 T cells and under 85,000 unique TCRs, with a median clonality of approximately 0.08. An exploratory multi-omic analysis was conducted of the somatic, immune and clinical correlates of response to PD-L1 blockade with atezolizumab in urothelial cancer. Pretreatment tumor samples, along with matched peripheral blood serially collected before and after atezolizumab treatment, were subjected to TCR sequencing. Durable clinical benefit meant progression-free survival longer than 6 months, and TCR features were also tested against progression-free and overall survival. In the same patients who had TCR sequencing, pretreatment tumors also underwent whole exome sequencing and RNA sequencing. Roughly ten patients achieved durable clinical benefit and approximately 20 did not. Pretreatment blood TCR-seq was available for about 30 patients, at least one posttreatment blood collection was obtained for about 24 patients, and tumor TCR-seq was available for about 24 patients. Points the paper makes about the study in general: Because the sample size was small (n of about 30) and many exploratory analyses were performed, the results are intended to be hypothesis-generating. At 3 weeks after the start of treatment, tumor-associated TCR clones in peripheral blood had expanded more in patients with durable benefit (n of about 22, p = 0.022). A pretreatment peripheral blood TCR clonality below the median was linked to improved progression-free and overall survival.

The meaning of the sample's time point label: peripheral blood 6 weeks after treatment start. The cohort comprised fewer than 35 patients with locally advanced or metastatic urothelial carcinoma treated at Memorial Sloan Kettering on a trial protocol. Peripheral blood mononuclear cells were collected from each patient pretreatment and during treatment, giving between 1 and 8 total time points per patient. The Qiagen DNeasy Blood extraction kit was used to purify genomic DNA from total PBMCs and from tumor samples. PBMCs were collected pretreatment and during treatment, and were isolated and stored as previously described. Trimming costs V 1 base and J 3 bases, and their ends lie 10 bases apart. The germline V gene supplies CDR1 SGHDN and CDR2 FVKESK. The CDR3 measures 14 amino acids from cysteine to phenylalanine. Left in the record is the CDR3 DNA by itself, 42 bases read in frame from the first base.

Synthetic TCR analog templates were spiked into each PCR to estimate absolute template abundance from read counts. The immunoSEQ assay used bias-controlled V and J gene primers to amplify TCRbeta CDR3 regions from genomic DNA. Rearranged TCRbeta segments were sequenced at approximately 20X coverage. As for how the authors treated the data: Sequencing errors were corrected by clustering and CDR3s were annotated against IMGT to assign V, D and J genes. Downstream analyses used only productive TCRbeta rearrangements, leaving out any out-of-frame or stop-codon sequences. To compute clonality, Shannon entropy was normalized by the log of the number of unique productive sequences and then subtracted from one. Fisher's exact test with Benjamini-Hochberg correction, using a cutoff of adjusted p below 0.01, was how clones that differed between time points or between blood and tumor were identified. In its TCRdb copy, this immuneACCESS table keeps in-frame sequences only and misses some clones. Where compared with another copy, unresolved V genes explain less than half of these, and the others have no known cause. The V and J calls and clone size were taken over from that table, and D and trimming were inferred from the DNA. The sample table holds about 23,000 clones, of which around nine tenths were seen once. About 10% of the sample is taken by the ten largest.

The material sequenced was PBMCs, taken around atezolizumab (anti-PD-L1) treatment. The V and J segments used are TRBV14 and TRBJ2-7; TRBD1 could be the D gene, as 5 bases match. The TCR was taken from a woman aged 60-70 years with urothelial cancer. The CDR3 region reads CASSQGRAFYEQYF. The sequence in DNA is TGTGCCAGCAGCCAAGGCAGGGCTTTCTACGAGCAGTACTTC.